One sample yielded the 6 T cell receptor beta chains listed below, sequenced in a study of immune heterogeneity within non-small cell lung tumors. Amplifying TCR beta CDR3 involved multiplex PCR carried out with 32 V and 13 J primers. TCRdb analysed the multiplex PCR reads with MiXCR anew, one entry per CDR3 protein. The data hold over a thousand distinct CDR3 sequences, with over 40% observed a single time. TCRs were amplified from roughly 590 ng gDNA of bulk tumor per sample. Collection of several biopsies per primary tumor, spaced far apart, took place during surgery. The study cohort was described as untreated, and its members had newly diagnosed non-small cell lung cancer. They went on to have curative surgery. The sample consisted of lung tumor tissue. The receptors stem from a man in his 60s with non-small cell lung cancer.

The chain has TRBV5-1 and TRBJ1-1; 10 nucleotides agree with TRBD1. The germline V gene encodes CDR1 SGHRS and CDR2 YFSETQ. The V segment lost 6 bases and the J segment 5 bases; nucleotides outside the gene matches: 7. This CDR3 region has 14 residues. The CDR3 loop is CASIMGQGKTEAFF. The CDR3 DNA reads as TGCGCCAGCATCATGGGACAGGGGAAGACTGAAGCTTTCTTT.

This clonotype was observed a handful of times. The chain joins TRBV6-5 to TRBJ2-4; D gene unclear. This CDR3 has 17 amino acids. The V and J ends lost 3 bases and 0 bases respectively, with 15 bases between them. Germline loops: CDR1 MNHEY, CDR2 SVGAGI. The CDR3 bases are TGTGCCAGCAGTTATCCCCCAAGGGCAATAGCCAAAAACATTCAGTACTTC. Its protein is CASSYPPRAIAKNIQYF.

In regard to this clonotype: Without the conserved terminal phenylalanine or tryptophan, this CDR3 likely stems from a read error. The CDR3 DNA sequence: TGTGCCAGCAGCTTAGGGGAGGGAAACAGAAATTCACCCCTCCACTCT. Its protein product is CASSLGEGNRNSPLHS. The chain carries TRBV7-8 and TRBJ1-6; D unresolved. CDR1 is SGHVS, CDR2 FQNEAQ, per germline. V was cut by 1 base and J by 7 bases, with 14 bases left in between. The CDR3 has 16 residues.

The chain combines TRBV5-5 with TRBJ1-2; D not certain. The V end was cut by 1 base, the J end by 5 bases, with 9 bases between. Per germline, CDR1 SGHKS and CDR2 YYEKEE (reference sequence). The CDR3 spans 13 residues. The CDR3 coding sequence is TGTGCCAGCAGCTTGACAGTTACTTATGGCTACACCTTC. The encoded protein is CASSLTVTYGYTF.

The rearrangement links TRBV7-3 to TRBJ1-1; TRBD1 aligns across 10 bases. CDR1 SGHTA and CDR2 FQGTGA come from the germline V gene. Trimming cost V 5 bases and J 4 bases; bases outside gene matches: 7. This CDR3 is built from 15 residues. The CDR3 region is CASSPTGGGGTEAFF. DNA of the CDR3: TGTGCCAGCAGCCCGACAGGGGGCGGCGGCACTGAAGCTTTCTTT.

The rearrangement joins TRBV19 to TRBJ2-3; 7 bases align to TRBD2. CDR3 length equals 15 residues. The germline V gene encodes CDR1 LNHDA and CDR2 SQIVND (reference sequence). The V gene end was trimmed by 2 bases and the J gene end by 1 base; junction bases not matched to a gene: 3. The CDR3 DNA reads as TGTGCCAGTAGTATACGGGGGGACGGCACAGATACGCAGTATTTT. Its translation: CASSIRGDGTDTQYF.